Below are 25 T cell receptor beta chains sequenced from a single sample in a study of cytomegalovirus exposure and HLA in healthy donors. Primers for the PCR totalled 60 Vbeta and 13 Jbeta. TCRdb keeps only in-frame clones here, not all; method: immunoSEQ multiplex PCR. This sample has under 300,000 clones; 70% to 90% occur once, and the top ten carry approximately 2%. The specimen was PBMCs. The source is a woman in her thirties or forties in good health and CMV-seropositive.

DNA of the CDR3: TGTGCCAGCAGCAGGGACAGCCGTACAGCTAACTATGGCTACACCTTC. This encodes CASSRDSRTANYGYTF. The chain recombines TRBV28 with TRBJ1-2; 7 bases line up with TRBD1. Losses at the gene ends were 6 bases for V and 0 bases for J; bases not matched to a gene: 10. This CDR3 region has 16 residues. CDR1 and CDR2 (germline): MDHEN, SYDVKM.

The chain links TRBV30 to TRBJ1-1; 7 bases fit TRBD1. Unmatched junction bases numbered 5, after V lost 0 bases and J lost 7 bases. The CDR3 extends over 13 amino acids. Germline CDR1 GTSNPN, CDR2 SVGIG (reference sequence). CDR3 DNA: TGTGCCTGGAGTGTACAGGGGCGAGGTGAAGCTTTCTTT. Translation gives CAWSVQGRGEAFF.

This sequence joins TRBV27 and TRBJ2-1; TRBD2 aligns across 9 bases. The germline V gene has CDR1 MNHEY and CDR2 SMNVEV (reference sequence). J gave up 3 bases and V 4 bases, and 7 bases lay outside the gene matches. This CDR3 is built from 16 residues. The CDR3 sequence: CASSSSGLAYYNEQFF. CDR3 in DNA: TGTGCCAGCAGTTCCTCGGGACTAGCATACTACAATGAGCAGTTCTTC.

The CDR3 nucleotides are TGCGCCAGCAGCCAAGAGGGGACAACACACACAGATACGCAGTATTTT. This codes for CASSQEGTTHTDTQYF. The rearrangement links TRBV4-1 to TRBJ2-3; the D gene is possibly TRBD1 (6 bases). The CDR3 consists of 16 residues. Germline CDR1 MGHRA, CDR2 YSYEKL. Trimming removed 0 bases at V and 2 bases at J, with 12 bases between.

This sequence joins TRBV10-3 and TRBJ2-7; D is undetermined. The CDR3 is 11 amino acids. The ends were cut back, 6 bases at V and 4 bases at J, with 7 bases in the middle. Germline V gene lookup returns CDR1 ENHRY and CDR2 SYGVKD. As DNA, the CDR3 is TGTGCCATCAGGACTGAATACGAGCAGTACTTC. Translation gives CAIRTEYEQYF.

The chain combines TRBV25-1 with TRBJ1-4; a possible D gene is TRBD1 (6 bases). The CDR3 spans 14 residues. Germline CDR1 and CDR2: MGHDK and SYGVNS. The ends were cut back, 6 bases at V and 6 bases at J, with 14 bases in the middle. This CDR3 is CASRQGPADEKLFF. The CDR3 nucleotides are TGTGCCAGCAGACAGGGACCGGCGGATGAAAAACTGTTTTTT.

The chain joins TRBV15 to TRBJ1-1; a possible D gene is TRBD1 (5 bases). This CDR3 region has 15 residues. Germline CDR1 LNHNV, CDR2 YYDKDF (reference sequence). V dropped 0 bases and J dropped 4 bases, with 12 bases sitting between them. The CDR3 DNA follows: TGTGCCACCAGCAGAGATCTCTGGGGCGGCACTGAAGCTTTCTTT. Translation: CATSRDLWGGTEAFF.

The chain has TRBV7-9 and TRBJ2-2; 14 bases fit TRBD2. The germline gives CDR1 SEHNR, CDR2 FQNEAQ (reference sequence). The CDR3 contains 16 residues. With V trimmed by 4 bases and J by 4 bases, 2 bases remained unmatched. This CDR3 is CASSYGLAGGTGELFF. In nucleotides, the CDR3 is TGTGCCAGCAGCTATGGACTAGCGGGAGGCACCGGGGAGCTGTTTTTT.

The rearrangement links TRBV28 to TRBJ1-1, with 9 bases that match TRBD1. V was pared by 6 bases and J by 4 bases, with 9 bases of the junction left unmatched. Germline values: CDR1 MDHEN, CDR2 SYDVKM. The CDR3 loop spans 15 amino acids. The CDR3 sequence: CASSKPGQGSTEAFF. In DNA, the CDR3 is TGTGCCAGCAGCAAACCAGGACAGGGGTCCACTGAAGCTTTCTTT.

This rearrangement joins TRBV13 to TRBJ2-5; 7 bases match TRBD2. Germline CDR1 and CDR2: PRHDT and FYEKMQ (reference sequence). The trim removed 8 bases at V and 4 bases at J, leaving 13 bases unmatched. CDR3 length: 15 amino acids. The CDR3 region is CASGGDYGVRETQYF. For the CDR3, the DNA is TGTGCCAGCGGGGGGGACTATGGAGTACGAGAGACCCAGTACTTC.

The CDR3 DNA reads TGTGCCAGCCACCCCACAGGGGGCTCTGGGGCCAACGTCCTGACTTTC. The encoded protein is CASHPTGGSGANVLTF. This chain uses TRBV11-1 with TRBJ2-6; 8 nucleotides agree with TRBD1. Germline V gene sequence: CDR1 SGHAT, CDR2 FQDESV (reference sequence). The CDR3 extends over 16 amino acids. V was clipped by 8 bases and J by 0 bases; unmatched bases: 6.

Written as DNA, the CDR3 is TGTGCCAGCAGCTGGGGACTAGCGGGAGGGCCGTTATTCTTC. Amino acids: CASSWGLAGGPLFF. The rearrangement uses TRBV7-2 and TRBJ2-1; 16 nucleotides match TRBD2. Looked up from germline, CDR1 is SGHTA and CDR2 is FQGNSA. This CDR3 contains 14 residues. Trimming cost V 4 bases and J 16 bases; bases outside gene matches: 7. Complete variable domain (other parts from reference TRBV7-2 and TRBJ2-1): GAGVSQSPSNKVTEKGKDVELRCDPISGHTALYWYRQSLGQGLEFLIYFQGNSAPDKSGLPSDRFSAERTGGSVSTLTIQRTQQEDSAVYLCASSWGLAGGPLFFGPGTRLTVL.

This chain uses TRBV18 with TRBJ2-5; TRBD2 aligns across 9 bases. J lost 2 bases, V lost 3 bases, and 4 bases had no gene match. The V gene's germline CDR1 is KGHSH and CDR2 LQKENI. CDR3 length equals 15 residues. The DNA for the CDR3 is TGTGCCAGCTCACCGAGACTAGCGGTACAAGAGACCCAGTACTTC. This sequence encodes CASSPRLAVQETQYF.

CDR3 region: CASSFIAGGPYEQFF. The CDR3 coding sequence is TGCGCCAGCAGCTTCATAGCGGGAGGGCCGTATGAGCAGTTCTTC. This chain connects TRBV5-1 to TRBJ2-1, with 11 bases fitting TRBD2. Germline trimming cut 2 bases from V and 8 bases from J; bases unmatched to any gene: 6. This CDR3 region has 15 residues. Germline loops: CDR1 SGHRS, CDR2 YFSETQ.

The chain joins TRBV2 to TRBJ1-2; 7 positions agree with TRBD1. CDR1 is SNHLY and CDR2 is FYNNEI in the germline V gene. V was clipped by 6 bases and J by 0 bases; unmatched bases: 10. The CDR3 spans 16 residues. DNA of the CDR3: TGTGCCAGCAGCGCGGGACAGTTATCAGCTAACTATGGCTACACCTTC. Protein sequence: CASSAGQLSANYGYTF.

The rearrangement uses TRBV5-4 and TRBJ2-1, with D possibly TRBD2 on 6 matching bases. Deletions cut 4 bases from V and 1 base from J, with 15 bases between. The CDR3 length is 16 residues. Germline V gives CDR1 SGHNT, CDR2 YYREEE (reference sequence). CDR3 nucleotides: TGTGCCAGCAGCCCTTCGGGAGAGAGATCCTACAATGAGCAGTTCTTC. This codes for CASSPSGERSYNEQFF.

The V gene is TRBV30, the J gene TRBJ2-7; D is unclear. The CDR3 consists of 13 residues. Germline-derived CDR1 and CDR2 are GTSNPN and SVGIG (reference sequence). V dropped 7 bases and J dropped 2 bases, with 15 bases sitting between them. The CDR3 sequence is CALIAAETYEQYF. The DNA for the CDR3 is TGTGCCTTGATCGCGGCTGAAACCTACGAGCAGTACTTC.

This chain links TRBV7-2 with TRBJ2-5; possible D gene TRBD2, 6 bases. Trimming cost V 5 bases and J 0 bases, with 19 bases left between them. The CDR3 length is 17 residues. Germline values: CDR1 SGHTA, CDR2 FQGNSA. This chain's CDR3 is CASSPTNAGLYQETQYF. CDR3 DNA sequence: TGTGCCAGCAGCCCGACTAATGCGGGGCTGTACCAAGAGACCCAGTACTTC.

The rearrangement joins TRBV11-3 to TRBJ2-4; 7 bases fit TRBD1. This CDR3 has 15 residues. V shed 3 bases and J 2 bases; nucleotides not matched to a gene: 4. Germline CDR1 and CDR2: SGHNT and YENEEA. CDR3 DNA: TGTGCCAGCAGCTTCGTACAGGGGACCAAAAACATTCAGTACTTC. Translating it yields CASSFVQGTKNIQYF.

CDR3 in amino acids: CASSLIPGETYEQYF. In DNA, the CDR3 is TGTGCCAGCAGCTTAATACCGGGGGAGACCTACGAGCAGTACTTC. The genes are TRBV7-2 and TRBJ2-7; TRBD2 is a possible D gene (6 bases). CDR3 length: 15 amino acids. V lost 2 bases and J lost 2, with 13 bases in between. Germline V gene data show CDR1 as SGHTA and CDR2 as FQGNSA. Full variable domain (outside the CDR3, taken from reference TRBV7-2 and TRBJ2-7): GAGVSQSPSNKVTEKGKDVELRCDPISGHTALYWYRQSLGQGLEFLIYFQGNSAPDKSGLPSDRFSAERTGGSVSTLTIQRTQQEDSAVYLCASSLIPGETYEQYFGPGTRLTVT.

The chain employs TRBV9 and TRBJ2-5; 9 bases agree with TRBD1. Germline CDR1 reads SGDLS; CDR2 reads YYNGEE. V trimming: 0 bases; J trimming: 5 bases; junction bases outside the gene matches: 8. The CDR3 has 16 residues. CDR3: CASSVARTGAGETQYF. The CDR3 DNA sequence: TGTGCCAGCAGCGTAGCTCGGACAGGGGCCGGGGAGACCCAGTACTTC. The full variable domain, rest sourced from reference TRBV9 and TRBJ2-5, is DSGVTQTPKHLITATGQRVTLRCSPRSGDLSVYWYQQSLDQGLQFLIQYYNGEERAKGNILERFSAQQFPDLHSELNLSSLELGDSALYFCASSVARTGAGETQYFGPGTRLLVL.

CDR3 sequence reads: CASSEREGAEAFF. The CDR3 DNA follows: TGTGCCAGCAGTGAACGGGAAGGCGCTGAAGCTTTCTTT. The chain recombines TRBV2 with TRBJ1-1; no firm D call. CDR1 is SNHLY and CDR2 is FYNNEI in the germline V gene. The CDR3 spans 13 residues. The V end lost 2 bases, the J end lost 6 bases, and 10 bases lay between the germline ends.

The CDR3 loop is CASRATGGLNEQYF. The CDR3 DNA sequence: TGTGCCAGCAGAGCGACAGGGGGCTTGAACGAGCAGTACTTC. This rearrangement joins TRBV2 to TRBJ2-7, with 10 bases that match TRBD1. The CDR3 length is 14 residues. Germline V gene data show CDR1 as SNHLY and CDR2 as FYNNEI. Trimming took 6 bases from V and 5 from J; bases not matched to a gene: 7.

V usage is TRBV28 and J usage is TRBJ1-3; D perhaps matches TRBD1 (6 bases). This CDR3 has 16 amino acids. The V end was cut by 1 base, the J end by 3 bases, with 13 bases between. Germline loops: CDR1 MDHEN, CDR2 SYDVKM. CDR3 DNA: TGTGCCAGCAGTTTATCGGGGGGCGCTGGTGGAAACACCATATATTTT. Its protein product is CASSLSGGAGGNTIYF.

V usage is TRBV28 and J usage is TRBJ1-2; the match to TRBD1 covers 7 bases. This CDR3 spans 15 amino acids. Per the germline V gene, CDR1 is MDHEN and CDR2 is SYDVKM. Trimming cost V 7 bases and J 5 bases; bases outside gene matches: 13. The CDR3 sequence is CASTPPVGTAYGYTF. The CDR3 bases are TGTGCCAGCACTCCCCCGGTGGGGACAGCGTATGGCTACACCTTC.